The 12 T cell receptor beta chains below come from one sample, sequenced in a study of cytomegalovirus exposure and HLA in healthy donors (dated by TCRdb to 2017 to 2019). Library preparation employed the immunoSEQ multiplex PCR assay. The multiplex PCR relied on a mix of 60 forward primers for TCR Vbeta segments and 13 reverse primers for TCR Jbeta segments. Imported from immuneACCESS, the table was reduced by TCRdb to in-frame sequences with V and J called. These copies leave out some clones; in studies compared against another copy, an unresolved V gene accounts for under half, and the cause of the remainder is not known. Within this sample are 150,000 or so clones, with 60% to 85% of them counted one time only. The ten largest clones represent around 2.1% of the sample. The sequencing sample was made of PBMCs. The receptors stem from a man aged 50 to 60 in good health and CMV-seropositive.

The V and J genes are TRBV5-4 and TRBJ2-7, with D possibly being TRBD2 (6 bases). The CDR3 is 11 residues long. V lost 10 bases and J 4 bases, leaving 12 bases between the germline ends. Germline loops: CDR1 SGHNT, CDR2 YYREEE (reference sequence). As DNA, the CDR3 is TGTGCCGTATCTCGGGAGTACGAGCAGTACTTC. This translates into CAVSREYEQYF.

V and J are TRBV29-1 and TRBJ2-7, with D tentatively TRBD1 (5 bases). The length of the CDR3 is 13 residues. Per germline, CDR1 SQVTM and CDR2 ANQGSEA. Trimming stripped 6 bases from V and 7 bases from J, with 19 bases between. The DNA of the CDR3 is TGCAGCGTAGCAGGGTCTCTTTGGGTTGAGCAGTACTTC. The encoded protein is CSVAGSLWVEQYF.

The CDR3 loop reads CASRQAATGELFF. The DNA for the CDR3 is TGTGCCAGCAGACAAGCGGCCACCGGGGAGCTGTTTTTT. V usage is TRBV7-2 and J usage is TRBJ2-2; possible D gene TRBD2, 5 bases. The germline V and J ends were trimmed by 6 bases and 4 bases, with 9 bases remaining between them. The CDR3 has 13 residues. Germline V lookup: CDR1 SGHTA, CDR2 FQGNSA.

This clone was counted between two and nine times. The chain couples TRBV7-9 to TRBJ2-3; the match to TRBD2 covers 12 bases. The CDR3 is made up of 15 amino acids. Losses at the gene ends were 4 bases for V and 4 bases for J; bases not matched to a gene: 3. Germline CDR1 and CDR2: SEHNR and FQNEAQ (reference sequence). The CDR3 nucleotides are TGTGCCAGCAGCTACCTAGCGGGGGGGCCAGATACGCAGTATTTT. This codes for CASSYLAGGPDTQYF.

The chain uses TRBV6-5 and TRBJ2-5; D is possibly TRBD2 (5 bases). CDR3 length: 14 amino acids. CDR1 is MNHEY and CDR2 is SVGAGI in the germline V gene. Trimming shortened V by 4 bases and J by 6 bases, and 15 bases separated the two germline ends. The CDR3, as DNA: TGTGCCAGCAGTTCACCGACTACCCAGAAGACCCAGTACTTC. Amino acids: CASSSPTTQKTQYF.

The rearrangement uses TRBV28 and TRBJ2-7; 9 bases fit TRBD1. Trimming cost V 5 bases and J 5 bases; bases outside gene matches: 7. The CDR3 is 14 residues long. CDR1 and CDR2 from the germline V gene are MDHEN and SYDVKM. The CDR3 sequence is CASSTGTGRNEQYF. CDR3 bases: TGTGCCAGCAGTACCGGGACAGGGAGAAACGAGCAGTACTTC.

The genes are TRBV4-3 and TRBJ2-6; 10 bases align to TRBD2. V was pared by 0 bases and J by 0 bases, with 8 bases of the junction left unmatched. Germline V gene data show CDR1 as LGHNA and CDR2 as YSLEER. This CDR3 comprises 20 residues. The CDR3 coding sequence is TGCGCCAGCAGCCAAGAATGGGGAGCGGGGGGGTACTCTGGGGCCAACGTCCTGACTTTC. This sequence encodes CASSQEWGAGGYSGANVLTF.

V gene TRBV4-1 combines with J gene TRBJ1-2; 9 bases line up with TRBD1. J lost 7 bases, V lost 2 bases, and 11 bases had no gene match. The CDR3 is 16 amino acids. In germline, CDR1 is MGHRA, CDR2 YSYEKL. CDR3 loop: CASSQRIGQGPGGYTF. The CDR3 DNA is TGCGCCAGCAGCCAAAGGATAGGACAGGGGCCTGGTGGCTACACCTTC.

The chain links TRBV7-3 to TRBJ1-2, with 7 positions matching TRBD1. CDR1 SGHTA and CDR2 FQGTGA come from the germline V gene. V lost 7 bases to trimming and J lost 7 bases; unmatched junction nucleotides: 6. The CDR3 sequence is 12 residues long. Here the CDR3 reads CASTLDRVGYTF. The CDR3 DNA reads TGTGCCAGCACTCTTGACAGGGTTGGCTACACCTTC. The entire variable domain, with the rest obtained from reference TRBV7-3 and TRBJ1-2, is as follows: GAGVSQTPSNKVTEKGKYVELRCDPISGHTALYWYRQSLGQGPEFLIYFQGTGAADDSGLPNDRFFAVRPEGSVSTLKIQRTERGDSAVYLCASTLDRVGYTFGSGTRLTVV.

This rearrangement joins TRBV4-1 to TRBJ2-3, with D possibly matching TRBD1 (5 bases). Germline CDR1 is MGHRA and CDR2 is YSYEKL. V was cut by 3 bases and J by 3 bases, with 19 bases left in between. This CDR3 spans 17 amino acids. The CDR3 loop reads CASSQGDRTSRTDTQYF. The CDR3 bases are TGCGCCAGCAGCCAGGGCGACCGGACAAGTCGGACAGATACGCAGTATTTT.

The V gene is TRBV10-3, the J gene TRBJ1-5; no definite D call. The germline V and J ends were trimmed by 1 base and 2 bases, with 6 bases remaining between them. CDR3 length: 14 amino acids. CDR1 is ENHRY and CDR2 is SYGVKD in the germline V gene. The CDR3 region is CAISEYRGNQPQHF. The CDR3 bases are TGTGCCATCAGTGAGTACCGGGGCAATCAGCCCCAGCATTTT.

Turning to this clone: The sample holds other DNA sequences that translate to the same CDR3. The genes are TRBV11-2 and TRBJ2-3, with D uncertain. The CDR3 is 12 amino acids. V lost 5 bases to trimming and J lost 2 bases, with 5 bases between them. CDR1 is SGHAT and CDR2 is FQNNGV in the germline V gene. DNA of the CDR3: TGTGCCAGCAGCCCCTCCACAGATACGCAGTATTTT. This translates into CASSPSTDTQYF.